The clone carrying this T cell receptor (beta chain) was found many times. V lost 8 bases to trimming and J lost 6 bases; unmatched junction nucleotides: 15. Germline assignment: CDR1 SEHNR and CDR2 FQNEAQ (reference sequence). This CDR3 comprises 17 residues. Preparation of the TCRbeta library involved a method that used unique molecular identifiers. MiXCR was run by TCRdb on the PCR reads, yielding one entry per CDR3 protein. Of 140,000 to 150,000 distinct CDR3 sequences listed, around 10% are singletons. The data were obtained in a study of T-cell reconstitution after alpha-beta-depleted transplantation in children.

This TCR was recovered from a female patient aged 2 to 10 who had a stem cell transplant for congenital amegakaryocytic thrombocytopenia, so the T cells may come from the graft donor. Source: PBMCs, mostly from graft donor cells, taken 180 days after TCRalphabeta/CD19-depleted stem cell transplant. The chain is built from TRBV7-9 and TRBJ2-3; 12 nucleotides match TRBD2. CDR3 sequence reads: CASQLSGLAGWADTQYF. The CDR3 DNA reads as TGTGCCAGCCAGCTTAGTGGACTAGCGGGATGGGCTGATACGCAGTATTTT.